The 27 T cell receptor beta chains presented below share a single source sample, sequenced in a study of OX40 agonist ivuxolimab in advanced cancers. TCRdb's table, derived via immunoSEQ multiplex PCR, lists solely in-frame clones and lacks some. The sample holds several thousand clones; 65% to 90% are singletons and the top ten take over 70%. The sample here was CD4+ or CD8+ T cells sorted from blood, taken in a trial of the OX40 agonist ivuxolimab. All receptors derive from an adult with an advanced solid tumor such as melanoma, head and neck, liver or kidney cancer.

The rearrangement joins TRBV29-1 to TRBJ1-4; perhaps TRBD1 as D (6 bases). Germline assignment: CDR1 SQVTM and CDR2 ANQGSEA. The CDR3 extends over 14 amino acids. The V and J ends lost 3 bases and 7 bases respectively, with 15 bases between them. The CDR3 here is CSVDSRGEGEKLFF. CDR3 sequence (DNA): TGCAGCGTTGACTCCAGGGGAGAGGGTGAAAAACTGTTTTTT.

This clone was seen a few times. This sequence joins TRBV7-9 and TRBJ2-1; 9 nucleotides line up with TRBD2. V lost 5 bases to trimming and J lost 1 base; unmatched junction nucleotides: 12. CDR3 length: 18 amino acids. Germline CDR1 SEHNR, CDR2 FQNEAQ (reference sequence). CDR3 nucleotide sequence: TGTGCCAGCAGCCCAAGTGGTAGCGGGGGCTTATCCTACAATGAGCAGTTCTTC. Protein: CASSPSGSGGLSYNEQFF.

The rearrangement links TRBV5-5 to TRBJ1-4; the D gene is possibly TRBD1 (6 bases). This CDR3 region has 19 residues. V was trimmed by 0 bases and J by 7 bases, leaving 25 bases between them. CDR1 is SGHKS, CDR2 YYEKEE, per germline (reference sequence). The CDR3 DNA sequence: TGTGCCAGCAGCTTGGGGCCCGGGACGGTCTCTGAAGGGGGTGAAAAACTGTTTTTT. It yields the protein CASSLGPGTVSEGGEKLFF. The complete variable domain, with remaining parts taken from reference TRBV5-5 and TRBJ1-4, reads DAGVTQSPTHLIKTRGQQVTLRCSPISGHKSVSWYQQVLGQGPQFIFQYYEKEERGRGNFPDRFSARQFPNYSSELNVNALLLGDSALYLCASSLGPGTVSEGGEKLFFGSGTQLSVL.

The chain joins TRBV4-1 to TRBJ2-7; TRBD2 might be the D (6 bases). The V gene's germline CDR1 is MGHRA and CDR2 YSYEKL. V lost 1 base and J 4 bases, leaving 14 bases between the germline ends. This CDR3 has 15 amino acids. The CDR3 spells CASSQVVGGAYEQYF. The CDR3 DNA follows: TGCGCCAGCAGCCAAGTAGTCGGGGGAGCATACGAGCAGTACTTC.

The chain is built from TRBV5-5 and TRBJ1-2; D uncertain. CDR1 SGHKS and CDR2 YYEKEE come from the germline V gene (reference sequence). The CDR3 contains 15 residues. Trimming stripped 1 base from V and 4 bases from J, with 14 bases between. CDR3 amino acids: CASSLILSPGYGYTF. The CDR3 nucleotides are TGTGCCAGCAGCTTGATCCTTTCCCCAGGCTATGGCTACACCTTC.

This chain uses TRBV7-6 with TRBJ1-5; a possible D gene is TRBD1 (6 bases). V dropped 5 bases and J dropped 3 bases, with 11 bases sitting between them. CDR3 length: 14 residues. Germline V gene lookup returns CDR1 SGHVS and CDR2 FNYEAQ. The CDR3 protein is CASSPTGTNQPQHF. The CDR3 nucleotides read TGTGCCAGCAGCCCCACAGGGACCAATCAGCCCCAGCATTTT.

The chain couples TRBV7-2 to TRBJ1-2, with D perhaps TRBD1 (5 bases). V shed 4 bases and J shed 6 bases, with 27 bases lying between them. Germline CDR1 reads SGHTA; CDR2 reads FQGNSA. The CDR3 length is 18 residues. CDR3: CASSSTRGTRAFRDGYTF. The CDR3 coding sequence is TGTGCCAGCAGCTCAACCCGGGGGACTCGGGCGTTCAGGGATGGCTACACCTTC.

The chain uses TRBV27 and TRBJ2-7; 9 nucleotides align to TRBD2. Unmatched junction bases numbered 9, after V lost 5 bases and J lost 4 bases. CDR3 length: 15 amino acids. The germline V gene encodes CDR1 MNHEY and CDR2 SMNVEV (reference sequence). CDR3 in DNA: TGTGCCAGCAGTCCAACGGGACTAGCCTTTTACGAGCAGTACTTC. It specifies CASSPTGLAFYEQYF.

This clone occurred a few times. The chain employs TRBV15 and TRBJ2-1, with D unresolved. CDR1 LNHNV and CDR2 YYDKDF come from the germline V gene (reference sequence). Trimming took off 5 bases at V and 2 bases at J, with 13 bases between the two ends. The CDR3 runs to 15 residues. The CDR3 region has the DNA TGTGCCACCAGCCTGGACCCGGAGACCTACAATGAGCAGTTCTTC. It codes for CATSLDPETYNEQFF.

The rearrangement links TRBV2 to TRBJ1-1; no firm D call. The CDR3 sequence is 13 residues long. Germline loops: CDR1 SNHLY, CDR2 FYNNEI. V was trimmed by 7 bases and J by 4 bases, leaving 13 bases between them. CDR3 coding DNA: TGTGCCAGCATTCCGTGGATTGGCACTGAAGCTTTCTTT. Translated: CASIPWIGTEAFF.

The rearrangement joins TRBV6-5 to TRBJ2-3; tentatively, D is TRBD2 (5 bases). V was clipped by 4 bases and J by 3 bases, with 17 bases between them. Germline lookup yields CDR1 MNHEY and CDR2 SVGAGI. The CDR3 totals 16 residues. In nucleotides, the CDR3 is TGTGCCAGCAGTTTGGACCCGCTAGCAGTAACAGATACGCAGTATTTT. It codes for CASSLDPLAVTDTQYF.

The chain joins TRBV27 to TRBJ1-2, with 9 bases aligning to TRBD1. The CDR3 has 16 residues. Losses at the gene ends were 7 bases for V and 2 bases for J; bases not matched to a gene: 11. Germline loops: CDR1 MNHEY, CDR2 SMNVEV (reference sequence). The CDR3 region has the DNA TGTGCCAGCAACCTCCGGGACAGGGTACCAAACTATGGCTACACCTTC. It is translated as CASNLRDRVPNYGYTF.

The chain links TRBV4-1 to TRBJ2-4; D is ambiguous. Trimming shortened V by 1 base and J by 0 bases, and 10 bases separated the two germline ends. Germline assignment: CDR1 MGHRA and CDR2 YSYEKL. This CDR3 region has 16 residues. The CDR3 here is CASSQVQNLAKNIQYF. CDR3 in DNA: TGCGCCAGCAGCCAAGTTCAGAACCTAGCCAAAAACATTCAGTACTTC.

The rearrangement uses TRBV7-2 and TRBJ1-4; 8 bases match TRBD1. Germline V gives CDR1 SGHTA, CDR2 FQGNSA. V lost 5 bases, J lost 4 bases, and 6 bases stayed unmatched. The CDR3 covers 15 residues. The CDR3 bases are TGTGCCAGCAGCCCCCGAGGACAGGGTAATGAAAAACTGTTTTTT. The encoded protein is CASSPRGQGNEKLFF.

The rearrangement uses TRBV28 and TRBJ2-7, with TRBD1 matching over 9 bases. Per germline, CDR1 MDHEN and CDR2 SYDVKM. J was trimmed by 2 bases and V by 4 bases; bases with no gene match: 3. The CDR3 is 14 amino acids. This CDR3 reads CASSSRDRAYEQYF. The CDR3 nucleotides are TGTGCCAGCAGTTCCCGGGACAGGGCCTACGAGCAGTACTTC. The full variable domain, its missing parts supplied by reference TRBV28 and TRBJ2-7, is DVKVTQSSRYLVKRTGEKVFLECVQDMDHENMFWYRQDPGLGLRLIYFSYDVKMKEKGDIPEGYSVSREKKERFSLILESASTNQTSMYLCASSSRDRAYEQYFGPGTRLTVT.

This chain joins TRBV4-1 and TRBJ2-1, with D perhaps matching TRBD1 or TRBD2 (6 bases each). The CDR3 is 14 residues long. Germline CDR1 and CDR2: MGHRA and YSYEKL. V shed 3 bases and J shed 7 bases, with 13 bases lying between them. DNA for the CDR3: TGCGCCAGCAGCCATTCGCAGGGGAGGAATGAGCAGTTCTTC. This encodes CASSHSQGRNEQFF.

This clone has only a few counts. Other DNA sequences of this sample code for an identical CDR3. This chain's CDR3 is CASSPGTGSYEQYF. The DNA of the CDR3 is TGTGCCAGCAGTCCTGGGACTGGGTCCTACGAGCAGTACTTC. The chain joins TRBV28 to TRBJ2-7; D may be TRBD2 (6 bases). From germline, CDR1 is MDHEN and CDR2 SYDVKM. The ends were cut back, 5 bases at V and 1 base at J, with 12 bases in the middle. This CDR3 contains 14 residues.

The chain uses TRBV10-2 and TRBJ2-7; 9 nucleotides agree with TRBD1. The length of the CDR3 is 14 residues. CDR1 is WSHSY and CDR2 is SAAADI in the germline V gene. V was pared by 6 bases and J by 3 bases, with 6 bases of the junction left unmatched. CDR3 DNA sequence: TGCGCCAGCAGCTCTACAGGGGGCCGCTACGAGCAGTACTTC. It specifies CASSSTGGRYEQYF.

The chain combines TRBV19 with TRBJ1-1; D is unresolved. With 2 bases removed from V and 4 bases from J, the gap between germline ends came to 11 bases. CDR3 length: 14 residues. Germline assignment: CDR1 LNHDA and CDR2 SQIVND (reference sequence). The CDR3 spells CASSITTGVTEAFF. CDR3 nucleotide sequence: TGTGCCAGTAGTATAACGACTGGGGTCACTGAAGCTTTCTTT.

By its share, this clone is medium-sized. As DNA, the CDR3 is TGTGCCAGCAGCTTGCCCGGGACCCCCGTGGTGGATGGCTACACCTTC. Residues: CASSLPGTPVVDGYTF. The chain is built from TRBV7-2 and TRBJ1-2, with D possibly TRBD1 on 5 matching bases. This CDR3 is 16 amino acids long. Trimming removed 3 bases from V and 6 bases from J, with 20 bases in between. Germline values: CDR1 SGHTA, CDR2 FQGNSA.

V gene TRBV7-9 combines with J gene TRBJ2-7; D not certain. The CDR3 loop spans 14 amino acids. The V gene lost 1 base and the J gene lost 0 bases, with 7 bases spanning the gap. CDR1 and CDR2 from the germline V gene are SEHNR and FQNEAQ (reference sequence). The CDR3 spells CASSLGGFSYEQYF. The CDR3 DNA is TGTGCCAGCAGCTTAGGCGGATTCTCCTACGAGCAGTACTTC.

The CDR3 DNA reads as TGTGCCAGCAGCCTTGCCCGACAGGGGGCTAGGACTGAAGCTTTCTTT. Translation: CASSLARQGARTEAFF. The genes are TRBV9 and TRBJ1-1; the match to TRBD1 covers 10 bases. J was trimmed by 5 bases and V by 4 bases; bases with no gene match: 11. Per germline, CDR1 SGDLS and CDR2 YYNGEE. The CDR3 length is 16 residues.

The chain has TRBV30 and TRBJ1-1; D uncertain. Deletions cut 6 bases from V and 1 base from J, with 12 bases between. CDR1 GTSNPN and CDR2 SVGIG come from the germline V gene (reference sequence). There are 13 residues in the CDR3. The CDR3 loop is CACKVSRNTEAFF. CDR3 coding DNA: TGTGCCTGTAAGGTCTCCAGGAACACTGAAGCTTTCTTT.

The chain joins TRBV10-1 to TRBJ2-3; 9 nucleotides align to TRBD1. The CDR3 loop spans 15 amino acids. The junction had 5 bases not matched to a gene; V was cut back by 2 bases and J by 5 bases. Germline V lookup: CDR1 WNHNN, CDR2 SYGVQD (reference sequence). The CDR3 coding sequence is TGCGCCAGCAGTGAGACAGGGGGCCTGGGAGATACGCAGTATTTT. Protein: CASSETGGLGDTQYF.

The V gene is TRBV6-5, the J gene TRBJ2-6; D gene uncertain. V lost 7 bases, J lost 2 bases, and 3 bases lay in between. Germline V CDR1 and CDR2: MNHEY, SVGAGI. The CDR3 totals 12 residues. The CDR3 nucleotides are TGTGCCAGCACAACTGGGGCCAACGTCCTGACTTTC. As protein: CASTTGANVLTF.

The chain recombines TRBV4-1 with TRBJ1-2; D is unresolved. This CDR3 contains 15 residues. Germline values: CDR1 MGHRA, CDR2 YSYEKL. V was cut by 1 base and J by 4 bases, with 13 bases left in between. CDR3 protein: CASSQVLGSTYGYTF. CDR3 sequence (DNA): TGCGCCAGCAGCCAAGTACTGGGTTCTACCTATGGCTACACCTTC.

This clone was picked up a small number of times. The chain joins TRBV30 to TRBJ2-7; TRBD1 matches at 10 bases. CDR1 and CDR2 from the germline V gene are GTSNPN and SVGIG (reference sequence). Trimming at V came to 0 bases and at J to 6 bases, leaving 8 bases not matched to a gene. CDR3 size: 15 residues. The CDR3 loop is CAWSVGGQGPGEQYF. In nucleotides, the CDR3 is TGTGCCTGGAGTGTAGGGGGACAGGGGCCTGGCGAGCAGTACTTC.